The T cell receptor (beta chain) under discussion was sequenced for a study of CD8+ T cells in alopecia areata. The CDR3 has 16 residues. The trim removed 3 bases at V and 6 bases at J, leaving 8 bases unmatched. Germline CDR1 and CDR2: LNHDA and SQIVND (reference sequence). Notes on this clone: Its specificity is not known.

Treatment of the sample: oral pan-JAK inhibitor, 5-10 mg twice daily. Points from the study as a whole: Persistence in scalp and blood during tofacitinib was observed for many expanded lesional clones.

cDNA prepared by RNA extraction and subsequent reverse transcription served as the template for sequencing. Here immunoSEQ multiplex PCR was the method, and the copy in TCRdb shows in-frame clones only, minus some. Here the sample spans a few hundred thousand clones, around three fifths being singletons. V gene TRBV19 combines with J gene TRBJ1-6, with TRBD1 identical over 7 bases. This TCR was recovered from a human donor with alopecia areata. Sequencing was performed on CD4+ T cells sorted from blood, taken around week 53, from a patient treated with tofacitinib. The CDR3, as DNA: TGTGCCAGTAGTATCTCGGAAACAGGGGTTAATTCACCCCTCCACTTT. This gives the protein CASSISETGVNSPLHF.